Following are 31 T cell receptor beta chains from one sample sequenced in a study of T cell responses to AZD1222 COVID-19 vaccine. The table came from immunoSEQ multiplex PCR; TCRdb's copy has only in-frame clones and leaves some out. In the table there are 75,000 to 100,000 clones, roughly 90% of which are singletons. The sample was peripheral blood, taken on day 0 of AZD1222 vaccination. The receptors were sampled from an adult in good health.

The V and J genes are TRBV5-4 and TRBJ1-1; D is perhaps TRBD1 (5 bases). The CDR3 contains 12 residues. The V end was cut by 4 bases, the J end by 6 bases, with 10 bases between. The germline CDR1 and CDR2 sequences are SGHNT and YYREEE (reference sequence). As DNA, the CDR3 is TGTGCCAGCAGCGGGGGACTACCTGAAGCTTTCTTT. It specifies CASSGGLPEAFF.

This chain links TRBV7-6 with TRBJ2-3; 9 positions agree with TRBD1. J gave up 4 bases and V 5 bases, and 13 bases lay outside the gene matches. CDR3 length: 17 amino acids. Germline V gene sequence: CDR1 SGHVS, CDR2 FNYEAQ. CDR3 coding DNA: TGTGCCAGCAGCCCTCACCCCGGGACAGGGATCCCAGATACGCAGTATTTT. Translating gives CASSPHPGTGIPDTQYF.

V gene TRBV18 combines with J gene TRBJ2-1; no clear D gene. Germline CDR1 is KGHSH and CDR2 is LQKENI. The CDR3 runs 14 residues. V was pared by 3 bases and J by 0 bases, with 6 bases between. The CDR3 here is CASSPTSSYNEQFF. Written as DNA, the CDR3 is TGTGCCAGCTCACCCACGAGCTCCTACAATGAGCAGTTCTTC. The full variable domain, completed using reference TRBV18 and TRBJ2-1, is NAGVMQNPRHLVRRRGQEARLRCSPMKGHSHVYWYRQLPEEGLKFMVYLQKENIIDESGMPKERFSAEFPKEGPSILRIQQVVRGDSAAYFCASSPTSSYNEQFFGPGTRLTVL.

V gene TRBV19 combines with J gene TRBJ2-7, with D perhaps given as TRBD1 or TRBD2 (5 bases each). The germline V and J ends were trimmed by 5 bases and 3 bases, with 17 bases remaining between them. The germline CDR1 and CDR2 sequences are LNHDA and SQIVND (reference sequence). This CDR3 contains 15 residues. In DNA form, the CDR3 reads TGTGCCAGTAGTGTCAAGGGGACCTTATACTACGAGCAGTACTTC. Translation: CASSVKGTLYYEQYF.

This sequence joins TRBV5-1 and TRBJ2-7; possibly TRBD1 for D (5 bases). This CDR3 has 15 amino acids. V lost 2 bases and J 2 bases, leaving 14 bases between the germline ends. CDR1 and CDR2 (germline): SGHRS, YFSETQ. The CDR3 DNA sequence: TGCGCCAGCAGCTTTAACCAGGGATTAGCCTACGAGCAGTACTTC. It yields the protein CASSFNQGLAYEQYF.

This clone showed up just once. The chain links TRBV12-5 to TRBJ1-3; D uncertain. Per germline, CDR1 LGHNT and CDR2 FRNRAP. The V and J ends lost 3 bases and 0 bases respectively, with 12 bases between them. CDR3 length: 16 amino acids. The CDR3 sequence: CASGFVVPGSGNTIYF. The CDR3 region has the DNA TGTGCTAGTGGTTTTGTAGTCCCGGGCTCTGGAAACACCATATATTTT.

This CDR3 reads CASRMWGGYSNQPQHF. The DNA of the CDR3 is TGTGCCAGCAGAATGTGGGGGGGCTATAGCAATCAGCCCCAGCATTTT. This rearrangement joins TRBV6-6 to TRBJ1-5, with D possibly matching TRBD1 (6 bases). Germline-derived CDR1 and CDR2 are MNHNY and SVGAGI (reference sequence). The CDR3 has 16 amino acids. Trimming shortened V by 6 bases and J by 0 bases, and 15 bases separated the two germline ends.

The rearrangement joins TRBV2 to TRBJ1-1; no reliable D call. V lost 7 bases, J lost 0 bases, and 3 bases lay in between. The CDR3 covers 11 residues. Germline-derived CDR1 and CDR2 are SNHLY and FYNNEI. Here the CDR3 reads CASKLNTEAFF. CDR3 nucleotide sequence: TGTGCCAGCAAGCTGAACACTGAAGCTTTCTTT.

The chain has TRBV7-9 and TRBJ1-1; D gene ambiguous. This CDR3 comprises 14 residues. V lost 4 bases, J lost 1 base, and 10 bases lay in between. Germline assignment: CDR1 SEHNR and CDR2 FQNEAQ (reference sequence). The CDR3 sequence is CASSSPDGNTEAFF. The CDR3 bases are TGTGCCAGCAGCTCACCGGACGGGAACACTGAAGCTTTCTTT.

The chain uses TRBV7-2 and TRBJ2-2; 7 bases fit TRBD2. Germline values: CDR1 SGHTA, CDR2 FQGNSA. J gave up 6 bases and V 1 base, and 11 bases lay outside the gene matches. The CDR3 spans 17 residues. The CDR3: CASSLEGGGSVAGELFF. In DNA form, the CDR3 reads TGTGCCAGCAGCTTAGAGGGCGGCGGGAGTGTTGCCGGGGAGCTGTTTTTT.

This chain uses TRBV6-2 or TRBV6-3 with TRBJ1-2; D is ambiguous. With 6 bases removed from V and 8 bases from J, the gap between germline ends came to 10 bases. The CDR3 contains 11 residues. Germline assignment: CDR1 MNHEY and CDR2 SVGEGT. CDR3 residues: CASSLAGGYTF. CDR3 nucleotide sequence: TGTGCCAGCAGCCTGGCTGGAGGCTACACCTTC.

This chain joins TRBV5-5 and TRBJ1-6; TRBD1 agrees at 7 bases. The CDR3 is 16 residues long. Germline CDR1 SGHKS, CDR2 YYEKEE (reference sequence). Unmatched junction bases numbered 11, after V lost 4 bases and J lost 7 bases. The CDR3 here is CASSNDRAFGNSPLHF. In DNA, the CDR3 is TGTGCCAGCAGCAACGACAGGGCCTTCGGGAATTCACCCCTCCACTTT.

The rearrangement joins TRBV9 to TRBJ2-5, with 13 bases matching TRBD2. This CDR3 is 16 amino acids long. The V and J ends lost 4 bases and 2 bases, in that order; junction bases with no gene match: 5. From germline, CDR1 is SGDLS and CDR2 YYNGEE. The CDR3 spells CASSLGTSGIQETQYF. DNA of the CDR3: TGTGCCAGCAGCCTCGGGACTAGCGGGATACAAGAGACCCAGTACTTC.

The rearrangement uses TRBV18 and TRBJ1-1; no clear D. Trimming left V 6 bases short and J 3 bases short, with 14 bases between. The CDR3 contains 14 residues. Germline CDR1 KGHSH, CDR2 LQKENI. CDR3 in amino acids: CASSRDTGDTEAFF. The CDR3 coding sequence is TGTGCCAGCTCCCGAGACACGGGCGACACTGAAGCTTTCTTT.

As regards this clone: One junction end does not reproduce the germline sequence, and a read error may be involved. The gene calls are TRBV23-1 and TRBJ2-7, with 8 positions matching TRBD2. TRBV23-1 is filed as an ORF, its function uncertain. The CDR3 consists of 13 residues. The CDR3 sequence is CASSLTFRGSGTF. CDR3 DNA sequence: TGCGCCAGCAGTCTGACGTTTCGGGGTAGCGGGACCTTC.

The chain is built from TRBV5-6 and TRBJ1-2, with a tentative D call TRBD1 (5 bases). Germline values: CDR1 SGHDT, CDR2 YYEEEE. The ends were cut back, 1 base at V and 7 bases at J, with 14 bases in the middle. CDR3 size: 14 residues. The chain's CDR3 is CASSLNPGLAGYTF. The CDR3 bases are TGTGCCAGCAGCTTGAATCCAGGGCTCGCTGGCTACACCTTC.

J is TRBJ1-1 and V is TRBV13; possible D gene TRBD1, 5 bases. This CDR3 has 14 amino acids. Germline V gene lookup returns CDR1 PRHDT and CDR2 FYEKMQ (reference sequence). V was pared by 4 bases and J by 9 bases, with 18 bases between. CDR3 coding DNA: TGTGCCAGCAGCTACGGGACGGCGTTTTCCAAAGCTTTCTTT. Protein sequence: CASSYGTAFSKAFF.

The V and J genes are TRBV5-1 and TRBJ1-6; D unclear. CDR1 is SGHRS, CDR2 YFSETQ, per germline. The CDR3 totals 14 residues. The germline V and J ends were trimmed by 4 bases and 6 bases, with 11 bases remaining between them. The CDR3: CASSPTSTNSPLHF. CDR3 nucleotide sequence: TGCGCCAGCAGCCCGACATCCACTAATTCACCCCTCCACTTT.

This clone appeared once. The CDR3 spells CASSGLAGAYNEQFF. The CDR3 region has the DNA TGTGCCAGCAGCGGTTTAGCGGGAGCCTACAATGAGCAGTTCTTC. The gene calls are TRBV9 and TRBJ2-1; TRBD2 aligns across 9 bases. Per germline, CDR1 SGDLS and CDR2 YYNGEE. This CDR3 comprises 15 residues. V shed 3 bases and J 2 bases; nucleotides not matched to a gene: 3.

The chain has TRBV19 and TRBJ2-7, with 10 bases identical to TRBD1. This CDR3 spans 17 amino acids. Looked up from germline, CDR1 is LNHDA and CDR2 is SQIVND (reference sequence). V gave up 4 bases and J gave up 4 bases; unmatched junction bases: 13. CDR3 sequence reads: CASSTQGGQGSPYEQYF. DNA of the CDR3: TGTGCCAGTAGTACCCAGGGGGGACAGGGGAGCCCTTACGAGCAGTACTTC.

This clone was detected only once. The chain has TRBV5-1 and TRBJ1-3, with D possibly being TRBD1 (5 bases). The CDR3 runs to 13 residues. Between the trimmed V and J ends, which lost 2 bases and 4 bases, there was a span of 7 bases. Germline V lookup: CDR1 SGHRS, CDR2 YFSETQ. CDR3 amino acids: CASSFTGGNTIYF. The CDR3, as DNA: TGCGCCAGCAGCTTCACAGGAGGAAACACCATATATTTT. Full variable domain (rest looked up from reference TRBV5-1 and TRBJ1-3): KAGVTQTPRYLIKTRGQQVTLSCSPISGHRSVSWYQQTPGQGLQFLFEYFSETQRNKGNFPGRFSGRQFSNSRSEMNVSTLELGDSALYLCASSFTGGNTIYFGEGSWLTVV.

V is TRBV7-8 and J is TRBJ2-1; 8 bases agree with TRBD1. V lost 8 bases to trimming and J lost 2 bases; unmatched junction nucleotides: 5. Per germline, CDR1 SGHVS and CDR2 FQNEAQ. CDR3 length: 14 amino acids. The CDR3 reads CASFQDRAYNEQFF. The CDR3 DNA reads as TGTGCCAGCTTCCAGGACAGGGCCTACAATGAGCAGTTCTTC.

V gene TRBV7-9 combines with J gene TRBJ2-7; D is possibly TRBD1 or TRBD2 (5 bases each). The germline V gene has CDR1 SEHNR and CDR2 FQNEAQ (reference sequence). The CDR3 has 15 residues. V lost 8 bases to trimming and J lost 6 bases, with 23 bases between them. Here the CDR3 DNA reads TGTGCCAGCCGCTCCGGGGACCACGAAGGAGGCGAGCAGTACTTC. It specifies CASRSGDHEGGEQYF.

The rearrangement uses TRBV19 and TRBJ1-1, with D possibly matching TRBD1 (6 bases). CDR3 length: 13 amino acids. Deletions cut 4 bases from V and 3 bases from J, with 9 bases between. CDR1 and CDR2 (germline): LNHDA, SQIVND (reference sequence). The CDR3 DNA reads TGTGCCAGTAGTACAGGGGATTACACTGAAGCTTTCTTT. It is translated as CASSTGDYTEAFF.

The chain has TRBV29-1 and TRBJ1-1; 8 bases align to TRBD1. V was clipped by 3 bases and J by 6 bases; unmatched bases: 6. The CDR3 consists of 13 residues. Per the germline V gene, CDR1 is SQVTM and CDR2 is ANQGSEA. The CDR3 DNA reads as TGCAGCGTTGAGGTAGGACAGGGTTCTGAAGCTTTCTTT. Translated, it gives CSVEVGQGSEAFF.

CDR3 in amino acids: CASSLEARGYTF. The CDR3 DNA reads as TGTGCCAGCAGCTTAGAAGCACGCGGCTACACCTTC. The chain combines TRBV7-9 with TRBJ1-2, with D uncertain. CDR3 length: 12 residues. CDR1 and CDR2 from the germline V gene are SEHNR and FQNEAQ (reference sequence). The V gene lost 1 base and the J gene lost 8 bases, with 8 bases spanning the gap.

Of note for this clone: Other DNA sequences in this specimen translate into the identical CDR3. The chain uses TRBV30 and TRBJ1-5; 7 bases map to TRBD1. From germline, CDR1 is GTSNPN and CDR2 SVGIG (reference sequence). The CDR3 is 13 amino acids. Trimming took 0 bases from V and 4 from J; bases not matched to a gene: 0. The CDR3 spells CAWSVQGNQPQHF. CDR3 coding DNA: TGTGCCTGGAGTGTACAGGGGAATCAGCCCCAGCATTTT.

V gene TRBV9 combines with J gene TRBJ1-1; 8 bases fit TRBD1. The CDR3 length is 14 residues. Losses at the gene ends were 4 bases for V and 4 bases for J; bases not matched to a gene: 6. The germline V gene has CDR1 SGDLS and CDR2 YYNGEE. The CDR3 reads CASSTRTGGTEAFF. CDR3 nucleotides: TGTGCCAGCAGCACACGAACAGGGGGCACTGAAGCTTTCTTT.

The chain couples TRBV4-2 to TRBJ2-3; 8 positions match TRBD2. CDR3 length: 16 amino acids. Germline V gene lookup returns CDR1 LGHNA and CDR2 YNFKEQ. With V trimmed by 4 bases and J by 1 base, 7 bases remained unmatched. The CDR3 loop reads CASSPRTSLGTDTQYF. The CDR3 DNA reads TGTGCCAGCAGCCCGAGGACTAGCCTAGGCACAGATACGCAGTATTTT.

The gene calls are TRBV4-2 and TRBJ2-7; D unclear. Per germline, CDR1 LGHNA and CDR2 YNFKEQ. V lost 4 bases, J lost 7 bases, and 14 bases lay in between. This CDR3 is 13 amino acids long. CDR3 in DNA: TGTGCCAGCAGCCCCGGTACCGAGAGGGAGCAGTACTTC. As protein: CASSPGTEREQYF.

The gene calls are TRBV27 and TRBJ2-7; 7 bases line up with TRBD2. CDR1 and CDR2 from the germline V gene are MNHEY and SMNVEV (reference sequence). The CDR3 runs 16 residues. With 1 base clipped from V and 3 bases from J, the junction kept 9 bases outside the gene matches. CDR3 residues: CASSLFTAGVGYEQYF. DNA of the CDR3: TGTGCCAGCAGTTTATTCACGGCGGGAGTAGGCTACGAGCAGTACTTC.